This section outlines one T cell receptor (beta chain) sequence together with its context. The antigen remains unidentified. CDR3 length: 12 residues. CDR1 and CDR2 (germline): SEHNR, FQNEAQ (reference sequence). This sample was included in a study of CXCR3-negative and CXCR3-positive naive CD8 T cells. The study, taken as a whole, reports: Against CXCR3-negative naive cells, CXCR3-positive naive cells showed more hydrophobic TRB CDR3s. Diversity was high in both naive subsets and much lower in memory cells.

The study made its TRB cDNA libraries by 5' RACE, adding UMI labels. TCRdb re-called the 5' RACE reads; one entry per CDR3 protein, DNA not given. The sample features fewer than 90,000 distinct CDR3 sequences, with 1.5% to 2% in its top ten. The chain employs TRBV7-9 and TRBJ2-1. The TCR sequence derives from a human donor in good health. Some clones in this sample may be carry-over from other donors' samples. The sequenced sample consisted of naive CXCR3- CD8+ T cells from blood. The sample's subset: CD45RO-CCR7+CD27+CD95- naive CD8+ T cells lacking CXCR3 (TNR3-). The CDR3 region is CASSASYNEQFF.